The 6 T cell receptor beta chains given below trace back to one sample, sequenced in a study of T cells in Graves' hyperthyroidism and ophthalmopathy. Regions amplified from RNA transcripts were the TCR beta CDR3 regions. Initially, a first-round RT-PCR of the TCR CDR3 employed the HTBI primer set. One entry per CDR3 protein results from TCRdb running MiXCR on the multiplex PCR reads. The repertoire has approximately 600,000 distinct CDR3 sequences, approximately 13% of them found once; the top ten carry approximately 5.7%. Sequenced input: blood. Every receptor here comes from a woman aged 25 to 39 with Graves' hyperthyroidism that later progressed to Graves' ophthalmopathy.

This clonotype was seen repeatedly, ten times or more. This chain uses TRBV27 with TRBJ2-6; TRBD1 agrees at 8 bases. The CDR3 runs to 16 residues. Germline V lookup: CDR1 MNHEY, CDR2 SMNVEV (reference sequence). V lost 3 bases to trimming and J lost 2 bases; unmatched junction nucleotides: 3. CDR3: CASSFMTGAGANVLTF. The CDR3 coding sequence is TGTGCCAGCAGTTTTATGACAGGGGCTGGGGCCAACGTCCTGACTTTC.

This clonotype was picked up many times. Written as DNA, the CDR3 is TGCAGCGCCGCCCAAACAGGGAACACTGAAGCTTTCTTT. Its protein product is CSAAQTGNTEAFF. The rearrangement uses TRBV29-1 and TRBJ1-1; perhaps TRBD1 as D (5 bases). The CDR3 totals 13 residues. The V gene's germline CDR1 is SQVTM and CDR2 ANQGSEA. The ends were cut back, 7 bases at V and 1 base at J, with 13 bases in the middle.

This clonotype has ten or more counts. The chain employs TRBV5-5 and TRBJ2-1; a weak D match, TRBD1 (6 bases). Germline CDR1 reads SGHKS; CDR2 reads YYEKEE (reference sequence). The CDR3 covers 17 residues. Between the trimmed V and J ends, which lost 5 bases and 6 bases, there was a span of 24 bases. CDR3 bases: TGTGCCAGCAGATCTCCGGGACATATACTTGGCGGCAATGAGCAGTTCTTC. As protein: CASRSPGHILGGNEQFF. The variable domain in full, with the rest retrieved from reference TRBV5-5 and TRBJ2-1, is DAGVTQSPTHLIKTRGQQVTLRCSPISGHKSVSWYQQVLGQGPQFIFQYYEKEERGRGNFPDRFSARQFPNYSSELNVNALLLGDSALYLCASRSPGHILGGNEQFFGPGTRLTVL.

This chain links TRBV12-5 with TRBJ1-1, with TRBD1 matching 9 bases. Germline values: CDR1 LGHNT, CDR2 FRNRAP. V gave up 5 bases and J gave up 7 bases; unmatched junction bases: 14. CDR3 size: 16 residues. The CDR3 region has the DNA TGTGCTAGTGGTCCGACCCGGGACAGGGTTGGTAGTGAAGCTTTCTTT. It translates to CASGPTRDRVGSEAFF.

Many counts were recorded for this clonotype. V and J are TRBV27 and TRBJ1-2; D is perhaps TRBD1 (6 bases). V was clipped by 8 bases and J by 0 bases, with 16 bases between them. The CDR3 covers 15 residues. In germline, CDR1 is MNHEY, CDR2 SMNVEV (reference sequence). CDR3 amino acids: CASGGHDSANYGYTF. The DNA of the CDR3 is TGTGCCAGCGGGGGGCACGACAGCGCTAACTATGGCTACACCTTC.

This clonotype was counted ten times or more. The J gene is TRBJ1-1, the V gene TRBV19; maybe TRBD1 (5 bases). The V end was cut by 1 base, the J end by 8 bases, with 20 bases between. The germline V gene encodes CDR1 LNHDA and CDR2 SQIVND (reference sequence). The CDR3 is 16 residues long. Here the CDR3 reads CASSIGPNRGADEAFF. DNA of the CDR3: TGTGCCAGTAGTATAGGGCCGAATAGGGGCGCGGACGAAGCTTTCTTT.